This TCR beta chain comes out of a study of CD8+ T cells in alopecia areata. Trimming removed 5 bases from V and 5 bases from J, with 25 bases in between. The CDR3 is 18 residues long. Germline V gene sequence: CDR1 SGHTA, CDR2 FQGTGA. RNA was extracted and reverse transcribed into cDNA as the sequencing template. Method: immunoSEQ multiplex PCR; TCRdb's copy keeps in-frame clones and lacks some. This sample has approximately 150,000 clones, with 65% to 75% found just once. The material sequenced was CD8+ T cells sorted from blood, taken at week 0. The chain joins TRBV7-3 to TRBJ2-1, with D perhaps TRBD2 (7 bases). The source is a human donor with alopecia areata. CDR3 amino acids: CASSPDLGGAPSDNEQFF. The CDR3 DNA reads TGTGCCAGCAGCCCGGACCTTGGGGGGGCCCCCAGTGACAATGAGCAGTTCTTC.